The 7 T cell receptor beta chains given below trace back to one sample, sequenced in a study of blood T cell repertoires in COVID-19. Clones were sequenced by immunoSEQ multiplex PCR, and TCRdb holds only the in-frame ones, with some missing. Of more than 120,000 clones in the sample, about 90% were seen once. Sequenced sample: peripheral blood. These receptors were taken from a man over 45 who had recovered from COVID-19.

CDR3 sequence: CASSPGQGAVSYGYTF. The CDR3, as DNA: TGTGCCAGCTCACCGGGACAGGGGGCTGTTAGCTATGGCTACACCTTC. The chain has TRBV18 and TRBJ1-2; TRBD1 agrees at 12 bases. The ends lost 3 bases at V and 4 bases at J; junction bases unmatched: 6. The germline V gene has CDR1 KGHSH and CDR2 LQKENI. The length of the CDR3 is 16 residues. The full variable domain, its missing parts supplied by reference TRBV18 and TRBJ1-2, is NAGVMQNPRHLVRRRGQEARLRCSPMKGHSHVYWYRQLPEEGLKFMVYLQKENIIDESGMPKERFSAEFPKEGPSILRIQQVVRGDSAAYFCASSPGQGAVSYGYTFGSGTRLTVV.

The chain combines TRBV13 with TRBJ2-2, with TRBD1 matching over 7 bases. After removal of 3 bases from V and 6 bases from J, the junction contained 13 bases not matched to a gene. Germline V gives CDR1 PRHDT, CDR2 FYEKMQ (reference sequence). The CDR3 is 17 residues long. In nucleotides, the CDR3 is TGTGCCAGCAGCTTTCGGGCCGGGACAGCGAGGGCCGGGGAGCTGTTTTTT. This encodes CASSFRAGTARAGELFF.

The chain recombines TRBV6-1 with TRBJ1-2, with 8 bases lining up with TRBD1. V was pared by 1 base and J by 4 bases, with 5 bases of the junction left unmatched. From germline, CDR1 is MNHNS and CDR2 SASEGT. The CDR3 runs to 15 residues. This CDR3 is CASSEGQGLSYGYTF. CDR3 bases: TGTGCCAGCAGTGAAGGACAGGGGCTTTCCTATGGCTACACCTTC.

This clone was observed once. The rearrangement links TRBV19 to TRBJ2-3, with 7 positions matching TRBD2. V shed 1 base, J shed 4 bases, and the junction held 2 bases outside the gene matches. In germline, CDR1 is LNHDA, CDR2 SQIVND (reference sequence). The CDR3 extends over 14 amino acids. The CDR3 DNA follows: TGTGCCAGTAGTATAGTGGGGGGGGCAGATACGCAGTATTTT. Amino acids: CASSIVGGADTQYF.

This chain uses TRBV7-9 with TRBJ2-5; 10 bases line up with TRBD1. Looked up from germline, CDR1 is SEHNR and CDR2 is FQNEAQ (reference sequence). The ends lost 4 bases at V and 5 bases at J; junction bases unmatched: 1. The CDR3 consists of 13 residues. The CDR3, as DNA: TGTGCCAGCAGCTCGACAGGGGGCGAGACCCAGTACTTC. Amino acids: CASSSTGGETQYF. The full variable domain, its missing parts supplied by reference TRBV7-9 and TRBJ2-5, is DTGVSQNPRHKITKRGQNVTFRCDPISEHNRLYWYRQTLGQGPEFLTYFQNEAQLEKSRLLSDRFSAERPKGSFSTLEIQRTEQGDSAMYLCASSSTGGETQYFGPGTRLLVL.

For this clone: The same CDR3 also results from other DNA sequences found in this sample. The V and J genes are TRBV27 and TRBJ2-4; weak D call: TRBD2 (6 bases). This CDR3 has 16 residues. CDR1 is MNHEY and CDR2 is SMNVEV in the germline V gene (reference sequence). Between the trimmed V and J ends, which lost 0 bases and 8 bases, there was a span of 17 bases. CDR3 in amino acids: CASSLSGYSWGDIQYF. The CDR3 nucleotides read TGTGCCAGCAGTTTATCCGGTTATTCGTGGGGGGACATTCAGTACTTC.

The chain joins TRBV6-5 to TRBJ2-7; 8 bases are shared with TRBD1. This CDR3 contains 14 residues. Germline V CDR1 and CDR2: MNHEY, SVGAGI. After removal of 4 bases from V and 5 bases from J, the junction contained 7 bases not matched to a gene. The CDR3 is CASSSGTGGNEQYF. Written as DNA, the CDR3 is TGTGCCAGCAGTTCCGGGACAGGTGGGAACGAGCAGTACTTC.